This T cell receptor (beta chain) was sequenced in a study of identical twins. TCRdb re-called the 5' RACE reads through MiXCR, storing one row per CDR3 protein. The sample lists about 530,000 distinct CDR3 sequences, around 15% occurring once. This CDR3 region has 13 residues. The germline gives CDR1 MGHRA, CDR2 YSYEKL. V was clipped by 4 bases and J by 5 bases, with 11 bases between them. These same records also appear under a second study, on yellow fever vaccine responses in identical twins.

The chain has TRBV4-1 and TRBJ2-5; D gene unclear. This receptor was obtained from a woman between 18 and 30 years old in good health. The sample was CD4+ T cells sorted from blood. The CDR3 DNA sequence: TGCGCCAGCAGCCCCCTACGGGCCGAGACCCAGTACTTC. Translating it yields CASSPLRAETQYF.